The 28 T cell receptor beta chains listed next were all sequenced from one sample in a study of T cell repertoires in cytomegalovirus infection. One entry per CDR3 protein, called by TCRdb with MiXCR from the reads. The table records approximately 700,000 distinct CDR3 sequences, about 40% of them present only once. The sample taken for sequencing was PBMCs. These receptors were obtained from a human donor in good health (CMV status not recorded). Some clones in this sample may be carry-over from other donors' samples.

The sample holds a few counts of this clonotype. The chain couples TRBV27 to TRBJ2-7; D is possibly TRBD2 (6 bases). Germline V gives CDR1 MNHEY, CDR2 SMNVEV (reference sequence). V lost 5 bases, J lost 2 bases, and 16 bases lay in between. The CDR3 sequence is 15 residues long. The CDR3 sequence: CASSPLAGIAYEQYF. CDR3 nucleotide sequence: TGTGCCAGCAGTCCCCTCGCGGGGATAGCCTACGAGCAGTACTTC.

The rearrangement links TRBV4-2 to TRBJ2-5; TRBD2 matches at 12 bases. Trimming took 0 bases from V and 1 from J; bases not matched to a gene: 3. Germline V gives CDR1 LGHNA, CDR2 YNFKEQ. The CDR3 contains 17 residues. CDR3 DNA sequence: TGTGCCAGCAGCCAAGAGACTAGCGGGAGCCCCCAAGAGACCCAGTACTTC. Amino acids: CASSQETSGSPQETQYF.

This clonotype was found many times. The chain has TRBV19 and TRBJ2-1; TRBD2 matches at 9 bases. The CDR3 length is 14 residues. CDR1 is LNHDA and CDR2 is SQIVND in the germline V gene (reference sequence). V trimming: 8 bases; J trimming: 5 bases; junction bases outside the gene matches: 7. The CDR3 DNA reads as TGTGCCAGTGGCAGCGGGGGGAACCACAATGAGCAGTTCTTC. It specifies CASGSGGNHNEQFF.

Many counts were recorded for this clonotype. The rearrangement links TRBV7-2 to TRBJ1-5, with D tentatively TRBD1 (5 bases). This CDR3 contains 16 residues. CDR1 is SGHTA, CDR2 FQGNSA, per germline. Trimming removed 1 base at V and 0 bases at J, with 10 bases between. This chain's CDR3 is CASSLGGGYSNQPQHF. CDR3 in DNA: TGTGCCAGCAGCTTAGGGGGCGGGTATAGCAATCAGCCCCAGCATTTT.

The V gene is TRBV5-5, the J gene TRBJ1-5, with unresolved D. V lost 0 bases to trimming and J lost 5 bases, with 12 bases between them. Per germline, CDR1 SGHKS and CDR2 YYEKEE (reference sequence). This CDR3 comprises 15 residues. The CDR3 sequence: CASSLGWQTDQPQHF. CDR3 nucleotide sequence: TGTGCCAGCAGCTTGGGTTGGCAGACCGATCAGCCCCAGCATTTT.

This chain links TRBV28 with TRBJ2-1, with 9 bases fitting TRBD2. Germline CDR1 and CDR2: MDHEN and SYDVKM. CDR3 size: 15 residues. V was pared by 8 bases and J by 8 bases, with 13 bases of the junction left unmatched. CDR3 bases: TGTGCCAGCGGCCACAGGGGACTAGCAAGGGATGAGCAGTTCTTC. Protein: CASGHRGLARDEQFF.

This clonotype was counted only a few times. The chain couples TRBV10-3 to TRBJ2-6; D is unresolved. Germline CDR1 ENHRY, CDR2 SYGVKD. The V end lost 2 bases, the J end lost 2 bases, and 4 bases lay between the germline ends. CDR3 length equals 14 residues. The CDR3 sequence: CAISEGAGANVLTF. The CDR3 nucleotides read TGTGCCATCAGTGAGGGGGCTGGGGCCAACGTCCTGACTTTC.

This clonotype was detected ten times or more. The V gene is TRBV2, the J gene TRBJ2-7; 8 bases match TRBD2. Germline V gene data show CDR1 as SNHLY and CDR2 as FYNNEI. V shed 11 bases, J shed 0 bases, and the junction held 12 bases outside the gene matches. The CDR3 spans 15 residues. The CDR3 region has the DNA TGTGCCGGAGCGGGATCGGGGGGGAGCTCCTACGAGCAGTACTTC. This gives the protein CAGAGSGGSSYEQYF.

V usage is TRBV11-2 and J usage is TRBJ2-7; 14 nucleotides align to TRBD2. V lost 5 bases to trimming and J lost 6 bases; unmatched junction nucleotides: 9. This CDR3 region has 16 residues. Germline loops: CDR1 SGHAT, CDR2 FQNNGV. The CDR3 nucleotides read TGTGCCAGCAGCCCCGGGACTAGCGGGAGAAGAGGCGAGCAGTACTTC. Protein sequence: CASSPGTSGRRGEQYF.

The V gene is TRBV6-4, the J gene TRBJ2-3; D is unclear. Trimming shortened V by 8 bases and J by 4 bases, and 19 bases separated the two germline ends. Germline V gene lookup returns CDR1 MRHNA and CDR2 SNTAGT. This CDR3 region has 15 residues. CDR3 DNA sequence: TGTGCCAGCGCCATCAATGGGTTTTTGTCAGATACGCAGTATTTT. Translated, it gives CASAINGFLSDTQYF.

The sample holds many counts of this clonotype. The rearrangement uses TRBV7-6 and TRBJ2-3; possible D gene TRBD2, 6 bases. V gave up 2 bases and J gave up 2 bases, with 14 bases separating them. The germline V gene has CDR1 SGHVS and CDR2 FNYEAQ. CDR3 length: 16 amino acids. CDR3 sequence reads: CASSLRRERSTDTQYF. As DNA, the CDR3 is TGTGCCAGCAGCTTACGACGGGAGAGATCCACAGATACGCAGTATTTT.

With respect to this clonotype: One end of the junction is discordant with germline, which a read error may explain. This chain joins TRBV4-1 and TRBJ2-7; D is unclear. The CDR3 consists of 13 residues. CDR1 MGHRA and CDR2 YSYEKL come from the germline V gene. As DNA, the CDR3 is TGCGCCAGAAGCCAAGTTGGAGACTACGAGCAGTACTTC. It codes for CARSQVGDYEQYF.

This chain uses TRBV24-1 with TRBJ2-7; 7 bases fit TRBD2. This CDR3 comprises 14 residues. V lost 5 bases and J lost 5; bases outside the gene matches: 8. CDR1 and CDR2 (germline): KGHDR, SFDVKD. The CDR3 is CATSVGGIQDEQYF. In DNA, the CDR3 is TGTGCCACCAGTGTGGGGGGGATCCAGGACGAGCAGTACTTC.

This clonotype was counted between two and nine times. The rearrangement joins TRBV7-9 to TRBJ1-2; 7 bases are a match to TRBD1. CDR3 size: 17 residues. Germline V gene lookup returns CDR1 SEHNR and CDR2 FQNEAQ (reference sequence). Trimming removed 4 bases from V and 8 bases from J; junction bases left unmatched: 19. CDR3 nucleotide sequence: TGTGCCAGCAGCTCCCTTTTATCTTGGTCTTCGGACAGGGGCTACACCTTC. It translates to CASSSLLSWSSDRGYTF.

There are a few counts of this clonotype. V usage is TRBV6-4 and J usage is TRBJ2-7; D is undetermined. Germline V gene sequence: CDR1 MRHNA, CDR2 SNTAGT. The CDR3 is 11 amino acids. V lost 6 bases to trimming and J lost 7 bases, with 10 bases between them. CDR3 bases: TGTGCCAGCAGAAACCTAGGGGAGCAGTACTTC. Its translation is CASRNLGEQYF.

CDR3 loop: CASSLGFGVGETQYF. The DNA of the CDR3 is TGTGCCAGCAGCTTAGGATTCGGGGTTGGAGAGACCCAGTACTTC. V gene TRBV7-4 combines with J gene TRBJ2-5; D perhaps matches TRBD2 (5 bases). CDR3 length: 15 residues. Germline V CDR1 and CDR2: SGHVT, SQSDAQ. Trimming removed 1 base at V and 4 bases at J, with 13 bases between.

This chain joins TRBV5-6 and TRBJ2-3; 15 nucleotides align to TRBD2. The J segment lost 9 bases and the V segment lost 4 bases, leaving 12 bases of the junction unmatched. Germline lookup yields CDR1 SGHDT and CDR2 YYEEEE. The CDR3 runs to 17 residues. DNA of the CDR3: TGTGCCAGCAGCCGCTCCGGACTAGCGGGGGGGCTAGGGACGCAGTATTTT. It encodes CASSRSGLAGGLGTQYF.

This clonotype has more than one count but fewer than ten. V is TRBV27 and J is TRBJ1-5, with a possible D match to TRBD1 (5 bases). This CDR3 is 14 amino acids long. V lost 6 bases and J 4 bases, leaving 13 bases between the germline ends. CDR1 and CDR2 (germline): MNHEY, SMNVEV (reference sequence). The CDR3 reads CASRENRFNQPQHF. The DNA for the CDR3 is TGTGCCAGCAGAGAGAACAGGTTTAATCAGCCCCAGCATTTT.

This clonotype came up a few times. V and J are TRBV28 and TRBJ2-4, with TRBD2 identical over 11 bases. The germline V gene encodes CDR1 MDHEN and CDR2 SYDVKM. The V and J ends lost 4 bases and 0 bases, in that order; junction bases with no gene match: 8. CDR3 length: 18 amino acids. Here the CDR3 reads CASSSGLAGGLAKNIQYF. In DNA form, the CDR3 reads TGTGCCAGCAGTTCCGGGCTAGCGGGAGGACTAGCCAAAAACATTCAGTACTTC.

This clonotype was detected only a few times. The CDR3 loop reads CASSLIWATGDFQSDEQFF. CDR3 nucleotides: TGTGCCAGCAGCTTAATTTGGGCGACAGGGGATTTTCAGAGTGATGAGCAGTTCTTC. The genes are TRBV7-8 and TRBJ2-1; 8 bases line up with TRBD1. There are 19 residues in the CDR3. J lost 8 bases, V lost 2 bases, and 20 bases had no gene match. Looked up from germline, CDR1 is SGHVS and CDR2 is FQNEAQ. Full variable domain (rest looked up from reference TRBV7-8 and TRBJ2-1): GAGVSQSPRYKVAKRGQDVALRCDPISGHVSLFWYQQALGQGPEFLTYFQNEAQLDKSGLPSDRFFAERPEGSVSTLKIQRTQQEDSAVYLCASSLIWATGDFQSDEQFFGPGTRLTVL.

The V and J genes are TRBV5-4 and TRBJ2-5, with unresolved D. The CDR3 is made up of 15 amino acids. The germline V gene encodes CDR1 SGHNT and CDR2 YYREEE (reference sequence). Trimming shortened V by 0 bases and J by 5 bases, and 14 bases separated the two germline ends. The CDR3 DNA reads TGTGCCAGCAGCTTGGTCGGGTCGAGTAAGGAGACCCAGTACTTC. Translation: CASSLVGSSKETQYF.

The chain carries TRBV2 and TRBJ2-5; 8 bases are a match to TRBD1. Germline V lookup: CDR1 SNHLY, CDR2 FYNNEI. This CDR3 is 14 amino acids long. The V segment lost 4 bases and the J segment 4 bases; nucleotides outside the gene matches: 5. CDR3 loop: CASSAGTGGETQYF. CDR3 coding DNA: TGTGCCAGCAGTGCCGGGACAGGAGGAGAGACCCAGTACTTC.

The rearrangement joins TRBV27 to TRBJ2-5, with D maybe TRBD2 (6 bases). V was trimmed by 5 bases and J by 6 bases, leaving 19 bases between them. CDR3 length: 15 residues. Germline loops: CDR1 MNHEY, CDR2 SMNVEV (reference sequence). The CDR3 sequence is CASSPSNGRSQTQYF. The CDR3 nucleotides are TGTGCCAGCAGTCCGTCTAACGGGAGAAGCCAGACCCAGTACTTC.

The chain couples TRBV6-8 to TRBJ2-2; no reliable D call. V lost 6 bases to trimming and J lost 4 bases, with 15 bases between them. The CDR3 runs to 15 residues. Germline V gene sequence: CDR1 MNHGY, CDR2 SAAAGT. The CDR3: CASRLFSDPTGELFF. The CDR3 nucleotides read TGTGCCAGCAGGCTTTTTAGTGATCCCACCGGGGAGCTGTTTTTT.

The gene calls are TRBV28 and TRBJ1-3; TRBD1 might be the D (5 bases). Deletions cut 6 bases from V and 2 bases from J, with 11 bases between. The CDR3 is 14 residues long. Germline V gives CDR1 MDHEN, CDR2 SYDVKM. The chain's CDR3 is CASRSRGAGNTIYF. CDR3 nucleotide sequence: TGTGCCAGCAGATCGCGGGGGGCTGGAAACACCATATATTTT.

V is TRBV19 and J is TRBJ2-2; D unclear. With 3 bases removed from V and 3 bases from J, the gap between germline ends came to 11 bases. The CDR3 totals 15 residues. Per germline, CDR1 LNHDA and CDR2 SQIVND (reference sequence). CDR3 amino acids: CASSIGQDYTGELFF. DNA for the CDR3: TGTGCCAGTAGTATCGGGCAGGATTACACCGGGGAGCTGTTTTTT. The variable domain in full, completed from reference TRBV19 and TRBJ2-2, reads DGGITQSPKYLFRKEGQNVTLSCEQNLNHDAMYWYRQDPGQGLRLIYYSQIVNDFQKGDIAEGYSVSREKKESFPLTVTSAQKNPTAFYLCASSIGQDYTGELFFGEGSRLTVL.

This clonotype was recorded only once. The rearrangement links TRBV7-2 to TRBJ1-5, with 7 bases lining up with TRBD1. Trimming took 4 bases from V and 5 from J; bases not matched to a gene: 8. Germline assignment: CDR1 SGHTA and CDR2 FQGNSA. The CDR3 is 15 amino acids. Here the CDR3 reads CASSWQTGFDQPQHF. The CDR3 bases are TGTGCCAGCAGCTGGCAGACAGGGTTTGATCAGCCCCAGCATTTT.

The sample holds a few counts of this clonotype. The V gene is TRBV11-1, the J gene TRBJ2-3; D is uncertain. Germline values: CDR1 SGHAT, CDR2 FQDESV (reference sequence). The CDR3 extends over 14 amino acids. V was shortened by 7 bases and J by 1 base, with 12 bases between the two germline ends. The CDR3 DNA is TGTGCCAGCACCATGGAGAGACGCACAGATACGCAGTATTTT. Translated: CASTMERRTDTQYF.